This T cell receptor beta chain was captured in a study of shared clonotypes between healthy human individuals. Study at large: CD4 naive and CD4 memory each took three plates per donor, while CD8 naive took two and CD8 memory one. Findings and limits, study-wide: A reduction in generation probabilities was seen for non-shared clonotypes relative to those shared by all four donors.

The naive CD8 population came from CD45RO-negative cells selected for CCR7, without terminally differentiated effector memory CD45RA+ cells. Clones were sequenced by immunoSEQ multiplex PCR, and TCRdb holds only the in-frame ones, with some missing. The top ten clones hold around 1% of a sample with 1.5 million to 2.5 million clones, roughly 94% of them seen once. Comments on this clone: The antigen is not known.

The CDR3 is 15 amino acids. Trimming cost V 5 bases and J 2 bases, with 16 bases left between them. From germline, CDR1 is SGHAT and CDR2 FQNNGV. The chain couples TRBV11-2 to TRBJ2-7; D is uncertain. This receptor was obtained from a man between 18 and 35 years old in good health. Sequenced material: naive CD8+ T cells sorted from blood. The CDR3 sequence: CASSLRWPSAYEQYF. DNA of the CDR3: TGTGCCAGCAGCCTTCGTTGGCCGTCAGCCTACGAGCAGTACTTC.